A single sample gave rise to the 22 T cell receptor beta chains below, sequenced in a study of blood T cell repertoires in COVID-19. The repertoire was sequenced with immunoSEQ multiplex PCR; TCRdb's copy has only in-frame clones and lacks some. The table includes some 200,000 clones, around 84% detected once. What was sequenced was peripheral blood. These receptors were collected from a man in his thirties or forties with active or convalescent COVID-19.

V usage is TRBV30 and J usage is TRBJ1-5; perhaps TRBD1 as D (6 bases). The germline gives CDR1 GTSNPN, CDR2 SVGIG (reference sequence). The CDR3 loop spans 13 amino acids. Trimming took off 2 bases at V and 7 bases at J, with 12 bases between the two ends. This CDR3 is CAWSPQGHQPQHF. CDR3 nucleotide sequence: TGTGCCTGGAGTCCACAGGGCCACCAGCCCCAGCATTTT.

This chain uses TRBV19 with TRBJ1-2, with 10 bases that match TRBD1. The CDR3 sequence is 15 residues long. V shed 6 bases and J 6 bases; nucleotides not matched to a gene: 10. CDR1 and CDR2 (germline): LNHDA, SQIVND (reference sequence). CDR3 region: CASSISGTGVDGYTF. DNA for the CDR3: TGTGCCAGTAGCATCTCCGGGACAGGGGTCGATGGCTACACCTTC.

The rearrangement uses TRBV6-4 and TRBJ2-7; 8 bases match TRBD1. V shed 5 bases, J shed 5 bases, and the junction held 8 bases outside the gene matches. The V gene's germline CDR1 is MRHNA and CDR2 SNTAGT. This CDR3 region has 14 residues. CDR3 loop: CASSKTGALDEQYF. The CDR3 nucleotides are TGTGCCAGCAGTAAGACAGGGGCCTTGGACGAGCAGTACTTC.

This clone was seen a single time. The chain joins TRBV3-1 (or the pseudogene TRBV3-2) to TRBJ2-1; 9 nucleotides agree with TRBD2. The CDR3 covers 15 residues. Germline CDR1 and CDR2: LGHDT and YNNKEL (reference sequence). The junction had 6 bases not matched to a gene; V was cut back by 1 base and J by 8 bases. The CDR3 sequence: CASSQGGRDWDEQFF. The CDR3 DNA is TGTGCCAGCAGCCAAGGCGGGAGGGATTGGGATGAGCAGTTCTTC.

V is TRBV7-9 and J is TRBJ1-6; 8 bases align to TRBD1. The CDR3 is made up of 15 amino acids. CDR1 SEHNR and CDR2 FQNEAQ come from the germline V gene (reference sequence). Trimming took 5 bases from V and 10 from J; bases not matched to a gene: 10. This CDR3 reads CASSPTTGARSPLHF. The CDR3 DNA reads as TGTGCCAGCAGCCCGACGACAGGGGCAAGGTCACCCCTCCACTTT. Full variable domain (missing parts from reference TRBV7-9 and TRBJ1-6): DTGVSQNPRHKITKRGQNVTFRCDPISEHNRLYWYRQTLGQGPEFLTYFQNEAQLEKSRLLSDRFSAERPKGSFSTLEIQRTEQGDSAMYLCASSPTTGARSPLHFGNGTRLTVT.

V is TRBV4-1 and J is TRBJ2-7, with 9 bases aligning to TRBD1. V gave up 4 bases and J gave up 1 base; unmatched junction bases: 5. The V gene's germline CDR1 is MGHRA and CDR2 YSYEKL. This CDR3 is 15 amino acids long. The CDR3 coding sequence is TGCGCCAGCAGCCGGGGGACAGGGACGTCCTACGAGCAGTACTTC. Encoded protein: CASSRGTGTSYEQYF.

The V and J genes are TRBV24-1 and TRBJ1-6; 9 nucleotides line up with TRBD1. The V segment lost 4 bases and the J segment 10 bases; nucleotides outside the gene matches: 7. Germline-derived CDR1 and CDR2 are KGHDR and SFDVKD. The CDR3 spans 15 residues. CDR3 nucleotides: TGTGCCACCAGTGAAGGGGACAGGGATGTCTCACCCCTCCACTTT. Translation: CATSEGDRDVSPLHF.

The chain recombines TRBV6-5 with TRBJ2-1, with D uncertain. Germline CDR1 reads MNHEY; CDR2 reads SVGAGI. Trimming shortened V by 10 bases and J by 8 bases, and 18 bases separated the two germline ends. This CDR3 has 13 residues. In nucleotides, the CDR3 is TGTGCCACCCGAGGTCGGTTATTTGATGAGCAGTTCTTC. This translates into CATRGRLFDEQFF.

The CDR3: CASSKGGREAHGYTF. The CDR3 nucleotides read TGTGCCAGCAGCAAAGGGGGTCGGGAGGCGCATGGCTACACCTTC. The chain joins TRBV21-1 to TRBJ1-2. TRBV21-1 is recorded as a pseudogene. The CDR3 extends over 15 amino acids.

This rearrangement joins TRBV30 to TRBJ2-2, with 11 bases identical to TRBD2. The V and J ends lost 8 bases and 0 bases, in that order; junction bases with no gene match: 5. Germline V gene sequence: CDR1 GTSNPN, CDR2 SVGIG (reference sequence). This CDR3 contains 15 residues. This CDR3 reads CAAGLAASNTGELFF. The CDR3 DNA reads as TGTGCCGCGGGACTAGCGGCATCGAACACCGGGGAGCTGTTTTTT.

V and J are TRBV20-1 and TRBJ1-1; 7 bases map to TRBD1. In germline, CDR1 is DFQATT, CDR2 SNEGSKA (reference sequence). The CDR3 is 11 amino acids. Trimming took 4 bases from V and 8 from J; bases not matched to a gene: 4. CDR3 sequence reads: CSAKGALEAFF. In nucleotides, the CDR3 is TGCAGTGCTAAGGGGGCTCTGGAAGCTTTCTTT.

This clone was observed a few times. V usage is TRBV30 and J usage is TRBJ1-2; perhaps TRBD1 as D (5 bases). V was cut by 2 bases and J by 8 bases, with 6 bases left in between. CDR1 is GTSNPN and CDR2 is SVGIG in the germline V gene (reference sequence). CDR3 length: 10 amino acids. The CDR3 DNA reads TGTGCCTGGAGTTACAGGGGCTACACCTTC. Translating gives CAWSYRGYTF.

The chain is built from TRBV6-2 or TRBV6-3 and TRBJ2-1; the D gene is possibly TRBD1 (6 bases). This CDR3 region has 13 residues. CDR1 and CDR2 from the germline V gene are MNHEY and SVGEGT. V shed 4 bases and J shed 8 bases, with 12 bases lying between them. CDR3 in amino acids: CASSSSGQHEQFF. CDR3 coding DNA: TGTGCCAGCAGTTCCTCTGGACAGCATGAGCAGTTCTTC.

The chain uses TRBV10-1 and TRBJ2-1; the D gene is possibly TRBD1 (5 bases). Germline V gene sequence: CDR1 WNHNN, CDR2 SYGVQD (reference sequence). Trimming shortened V by 3 bases and J by 0 bases, and 21 bases separated the two germline ends. This CDR3 is 19 amino acids long. The CDR3 loop reads CASSESDSRSLLSYNEQFF. The DNA for the CDR3 is TGCGCCAGCAGTGAAAGCGACAGCCGATCTTTACTCTCCTACAATGAGCAGTTCTTC.

V usage is TRBV10-1 and J usage is TRBJ1-3; D possibly corresponds to TRBD1 (5 bases). V was trimmed by 2 bases and J by 8 bases, leaving 16 bases between them. Germline-derived CDR1 and CDR2 are WNHNN and SYGVQD (reference sequence). The CDR3 is made up of 15 amino acids. The CDR3 DNA reads as TGCGCCAGCAGTGAGACCAGGGCCGCTGTGGACACCATATATTTT. Amino acid sequence: CASSETRAAVDTIYF.

V and J are TRBV5-1 and TRBJ2-1; possibly TRBD1 for D (6 bases). CDR1 is SGHRS and CDR2 is YFSETQ in the germline V gene. Trimming took off 1 base at V and 7 bases at J, with 18 bases between the two ends. This CDR3 comprises 16 residues. CDR3 sequence: CASSLSPPGTQNEQFF. The CDR3 DNA reads as TGCGCCAGCAGCTTGTCCCCCCCTGGGACACAGAATGAGCAGTTCTTC.

The CDR3 DNA is TGTGCCTGGAGAATAGCGGGGGGCTCCTACAATGAGCAGTTCTTC. This sequence encodes CAWRIAGGSYNEQFF. The rearrangement joins TRBV30 to TRBJ2-1; 10 bases line up with TRBD2. From germline, CDR1 is GTSNPN and CDR2 SVGIG (reference sequence). CDR3 length: 15 residues. With V trimmed by 3 bases and J by 0 bases, 2 bases remained unmatched.

This rearrangement joins TRBV28 to TRBJ2-1; 12 bases map to TRBD2. Germline V gives CDR1 MDHEN, CDR2 SYDVKM. Trimming at V came to 6 bases and at J to 6 bases, leaving 3 bases not matched to a gene. The length of the CDR3 is 14 residues. As DNA, the CDR3 is TGTGCCAGCAGATTACTAGCGGGGGGCAATGAGCAGTTCTTC. It is translated as CASRLLAGGNEQFF.

Concerning this clone: Other DNA sequences in the sample encode the same CDR3. The chain employs TRBV30 and TRBJ1-5, with TRBD1 identical over 8 bases. There are 14 residues in the CDR3. Germline CDR1 GTSNPN, CDR2 SVGIG (reference sequence). V lost 1 base, J lost 6 bases, and 5 bases stayed unmatched. CDR3 DNA sequence: TGTGCCTGGAGTGCTGGACAGGGCGGTCAGCCCCAGCATTTT. This gives the protein CAWSAGQGGQPQHF.

This clone showed up just once. The rearrangement uses TRBV7-2 and TRBJ1-1; possible D gene TRBD1, 5 bases. CDR1 SGHTA and CDR2 FQGNSA come from the germline V gene. V lost 1 base and J 0 bases, leaving 12 bases between the germline ends. The CDR3 covers 16 residues. CDR3 amino acids: CASSLVPDSLNTEAFF. The CDR3 DNA reads as TGTGCCAGCAGCTTAGTCCCCGACAGTTTGAACACTGAAGCTTTCTTT.

For this clone: Within the sample, other DNA sequences also encode this same CDR3. The V call is TRBV7-8, the J call TRBJ1-1; no reliable D call. CDR3 size: 13 residues. The germline gives CDR1 SGHVS, CDR2 FQNEAQ. V was clipped by 1 base and J by 1 base, with 4 bases between them. This CDR3 is CASSLGQNTEAFF. CDR3 nucleotide sequence: TGTGCCAGCAGCTTAGGGCAGAACACTGAAGCTTTCTTT.

The chain recombines TRBV2 with TRBJ1-5, with 9 bases lining up with TRBD1. CDR3 size: 17 residues. The J segment lost 0 bases and the V segment lost 9 bases, leaving 12 bases of the junction unmatched. Germline loops: CDR1 SNHLY, CDR2 FYNNEI. CDR3 sequence reads: CASMPGQGLISNQPQHF. DNA for the CDR3: TGTGCCAGTATGCCGGGACAGGGTCTGATTAGCAATCAGCCCCAGCATTTT.